This T cell receptor beta chain was sequenced for a study of blood T cells in healthy people across ages. In the study overall: Template switching retrieved approximately one barcoded beta molecule for each two T cells.

This clonotype has a handful of counts. As yet, its antigen is unknown. Whole-study findings and limits: There was a strong correlation between TCR beta diversity and naive T cell percentage.

The CDR3 totals 12 residues. The V gene lost 3 bases and the J gene lost 0 bases, with 2 bases spanning the gap. Germline CDR1 reads MNHEY; CDR2 reads SMNVEV (reference sequence). Then a second PCR, running about 6 to 12 cycles, was carried out with a sample-barcoded 5' primer and a J-beta primer mix. One entry per CDR3 protein, called by TCRdb with MiXCR from the 5' RACE reads. The sample holds about 760,000 distinct CDR3 sequences; more than 55% are singletons and the top ten take 25% to 30%. This clonotype was obtained from a man between 35 and 55 years old in good health. Sample: blood. The chain carries TRBV27 and TRBJ2-5; no clear D gene. The CDR3 DNA sequence: TGTGCCAGCAGTTTCGACCAAGAGACCCAGTACTTC. Its translation is CASSFDQETQYF.